Below are 30 T cell receptor beta chains sequenced from a single sample in a study of T cells in tuberculosis (dated by TCRdb to between 2017 and 2018). The receptor library was made with the immunoSEQ multiplex PCR assay. The table comes from immuneACCESS by way of TCRdb, which keeps in-frame sequences with V and J called. Part of the clones is missing from these tables; in studies checked, under half for an unresolved V gene and the rest for unknown reasons. This sample holds approximately 28,000 clones; 80% to 95% were observed only once. The ten largest clonotypes hold 4.9% of the sample. The sequenced sample was PBMCs. The receptors shown here come from a donor aged 10-35 years with latent tuberculosis or without tuberculosis infection.

CDR3 nucleotides: TGCGCCAGCACCCCTCGGGGAGGGGGAAGCTCCTACAATGAGCAGTTCTTC. This codes for CASTPRGGGSSYNEQFF. V is TRBV5-1 and J is TRBJ2-1; D perhaps matches TRBD2 (7 bases). The CDR3 runs to 17 residues. Trimming shortened V by 6 bases and J by 0 bases, and 19 bases separated the two germline ends. Germline assignment: CDR1 SGHRS and CDR2 YFSETQ.

The chain is built from TRBV28 and TRBJ2-5; perhaps TRBD2 as D (6 bases). The CDR3 has 13 amino acids. Trimming removed 9 bases from V and 5 bases from J, with 16 bases in between. CDR1 and CDR2 from the germline V gene are MDHEN and SYDVKM. The CDR3 sequence: CASGSGEWETQYF. CDR3 DNA sequence: TGTGCCAGTGGTTCGGGAGAATGGGAGACCCAGTACTTC.

The V gene is TRBV27, the J gene TRBJ1-1; D is possibly TRBD1 (5 bases). The CDR3 is 14 residues long. Germline CDR1 MNHEY, CDR2 SMNVEV (reference sequence). Trimming took off 2 bases at V and 0 bases at J, with 7 bases between the two ends. CDR3 in amino acids: CASSLHRLNTEAFF. The CDR3 DNA follows: TGTGCCAGCAGTTTACACAGGCTGAACACTGAAGCTTTCTTT.

Written as DNA, the CDR3 is TGTGCCAGCAGTGAGTACAACTACGAGCAGTACTTC. As protein: CASSEYNYEQYF. The chain is built from TRBV2 and TRBJ2-7; unclear D gene. Per the germline V gene, CDR1 is SNHLY and CDR2 is FYNNEI. CDR3 length equals 12 residues. V was cut by 3 bases and J by 3 bases, with 6 bases left in between.

The rearrangement links TRBV19 to TRBJ1-2; tentatively, D is TRBD1 (5 bases). In germline, CDR1 is LNHDA, CDR2 SQIVND (reference sequence). Trimming shortened V by 7 bases and J by 0 bases, and 12 bases separated the two germline ends. The CDR3 has 14 amino acids. CDR3 region: CASTWTPTNYGYTF. DNA of the CDR3: TGTGCCAGTACCTGGACACCTACTAACTATGGCTACACCTTC.

This clone was seen only once. This rearrangement joins TRBV2 to TRBJ1-4; D is perhaps TRBD1 (5 bases). The CDR3 extends over 15 amino acids. Trimming stripped 8 bases from V and 0 bases from J, with 13 bases between. The germline gives CDR1 SNHLY, CDR2 FYNNEI. The CDR3 DNA is TGTGCCAGCGGGGCCGATTTGGCAACTAATGAAAAACTGTTTTTT. This encodes CASGADLATNEKLFF.

The chain recombines TRBV13 with TRBJ2-1; D unresolved. The length of the CDR3 is 13 residues. Deletions cut 6 bases from V and 3 bases from J, with 9 bases between. Looked up from germline, CDR1 is PRHDT and CDR2 is FYEKMQ (reference sequence). The CDR3 loop is CASRDSGYNEQFF. The CDR3 bases are TGTGCCAGCAGAGATTCAGGCTACAATGAGCAGTTCTTC. The full variable domain, with the rest looked up from reference TRBV13 and TRBJ2-1, is AAGVIQSPRHLIKEKRETATLKCYPIPRHDTVYWYQQGPGQDPQFLISFYEKMQSDKGSIPDRFSAQQFSDYHSELNMSSLELGDSALYFCASRDSGYNEQFFGPGTRLTVL.

V is TRBV5-6 and J is TRBJ2-2; unclear D gene. V was cut by 1 base and J by 4 bases, with 8 bases left in between. CDR3 length equals 14 residues. Germline V gives CDR1 SGHDT, CDR2 YYEEEE. The CDR3 loop is CASSLSARTGELFF. CDR3 nucleotides: TGTGCCAGCAGCTTGTCAGCGCGCACCGGGGAGCTGTTTTTT.

The chain uses TRBV29-1 and TRBJ1-1; D perhaps matches TRBD1 (6 bases). The CDR3 is 15 residues long. Trimming stripped 6 bases from V and 4 bases from J, with 21 bases between. CDR1 SQVTM and CDR2 ANQGSEA come from the germline V gene. The CDR3 DNA follows: TGCAGCGTGAAAGTTGGGGGCGCGTGGTCCACTGAAGCTTTCTTT. Translation: CSVKVGGAWSTEAFF.

The V and J genes are TRBV2 and TRBJ2-4, with 7 nucleotides matching TRBD1. Germline V gene sequence: CDR1 SNHLY, CDR2 FYNNEI. The CDR3 contains 12 residues. The junction had 6 bases not matched to a gene; V was cut back by 6 bases and J by 10 bases. The CDR3 bases are TGTGCCAGCAGCACCACAGGGGAGATTCAGTACTTC. It yields the protein CASSTTGEIQYF. The full variable domain, in which reference TRBV2 and TRBJ2-4 provide the parts outside the CDR3, is EPEVTQTPSHQVTQMGQEVILRCVPISNHLYFYWYRQILGQKVEFLVSFYNNEISEKSEIFDDQFSVERPDGSNFTLKIRSTKLEDSAMYFCASSTTGEIQYFGAGTRLSVL.

The rearrangement joins TRBV27 to TRBJ2-7; TRBD1 is a possible D gene (5 bases). V lost 10 bases, J lost 2 bases, and 21 bases lay in between. The germline CDR1 and CDR2 sequences are MNHEY and SMNVEV (reference sequence). The CDR3 extends over 15 amino acids. This chain's CDR3 is CATQGVTSRPYEQYF. The CDR3 region has the DNA TGTGCCACACAAGGGGTCACATCTAGACCCTACGAGCAGTACTTC.

This clone appeared a single time. The rearrangement joins TRBV7-9 to TRBJ1-6, with D maybe TRBD1 (6 bases). This CDR3 spans 13 amino acids. Germline CDR1 is SEHNR and CDR2 is FQNEAQ (reference sequence). Trimming shortened V by 3 bases and J by 10 bases, and 10 bases separated the two germline ends. As DNA, the CDR3 is TGTGCCAGCAGCTTTCAAGGGGGATCACCCCTCCACTTT. Translation: CASSFQGGSPLHF. The entire variable domain, with the rest obtained from reference TRBV7-9 and TRBJ1-6, is as follows: DTGVSQNPRHKITKRGQNVTFRCDPISEHNRLYWYRQTLGQGPEFLTYFQNEAQLEKSRLLSDRFSAERPKGSFSTLEIQRTEQGDSAMYLCASSFQGGSPLHFGNGTRLTVT.

J is TRBJ2-5 and V is TRBV2; 7 positions match TRBD2. The CDR3 totals 15 residues. V trimming: 11 bases; J trimming: 3 bases; junction bases outside the gene matches: 15. Germline-derived CDR1 and CDR2 are SNHLY and FYNNEI. CDR3 nucleotide sequence: TGTGCCTTTCAGTCCTCTTCCGGGACTAAAGAGACCCAGTACTTC. Its translation is CAFQSSSGTKETQYF. Based on the CDR3 plus reference TRBV2 and TRBJ2-5, the full variable domain is EPEVTQTPSHQVTQMGQEVILRCVPISNHLYFYWYRQILGQKVEFLVSFYNNEISEKSEIFDDQFSVERPDGSNFTLKIRSTKLEDSAMYFCAFQSSSGTKETQYFGPGTRLLVL.

The genes are TRBV27 and TRBJ1-1, with TRBD1 as a possible D gene (5 bases). The CDR3 contains 13 residues. Trimming removed 6 bases from V and 9 bases from J, with 17 bases in between. Germline lookup yields CDR1 MNHEY and CDR2 SMNVEV (reference sequence). CDR3 in amino acids: CASSQGPVGKAFF. The CDR3 nucleotides read TGTGCCAGCAGCCAGGGCCCAGTTGGGAAAGCTTTCTTT.

The chain couples TRBV25-1 to TRBJ2-7; 9 bases fit TRBD1. V dropped 4 bases and J dropped 2; count of bases not matched to a gene: 3. The germline V gene has CDR1 MGHDK and CDR2 SYGVNS. CDR3 size: 14 residues. This CDR3 reads CASSVQGAAYEQYF. As DNA, the CDR3 is TGTGCCAGCAGTGTACAGGGGGCCGCCTACGAGCAGTACTTC.

This sequence joins TRBV7-6 and TRBJ2-2; D possibly corresponds to TRBD2 (6 bases). Deletions cut 5 bases from V and 0 bases from J, with 19 bases between. The CDR3 extends over 18 amino acids. The V gene's germline CDR1 is SGHVS and CDR2 FNYEAQ. CDR3 loop: CASSEAPTSSANTGELFF. CDR3 sequence (DNA): TGTGCCAGCAGCGAGGCGCCTACTAGCAGCGCGAACACCGGGGAGCTGTTTTTT.

The V gene is TRBV29-1, the J gene TRBJ1-4; 7 positions match TRBD1. J lost 4 bases, V lost 4 bases, and 3 bases had no gene match. The CDR3 totals 13 residues. CDR1 is SQVTM, CDR2 ANQGSEA, per germline. CDR3 residues: CSVAGQYNEKLFF. Written as DNA, the CDR3 is TGCAGCGTTGCGGGACAGTATAATGAAAAACTGTTTTTT.

J is TRBJ2-5 and V is TRBV5-4; 13 bases are a match to TRBD2. The CDR3 is made up of 16 amino acids. Unmatched junction bases numbered 6, after V lost 3 bases and J lost 4 bases. Germline CDR1 is SGHNT and CDR2 is YYREEE (reference sequence). CDR3 loop: CASSSMTSGRSETQYF. CDR3 nucleotide sequence: TGTGCCAGCAGCTCGATGACTAGCGGGAGGTCAGAGACCCAGTACTTC.

V and J are TRBV2 and TRBJ2-3, with D unclear. V gave up 8 bases and J gave up 6 bases, with 9 bases separating them. This CDR3 has 11 residues. CDR1 and CDR2 from the germline V gene are SNHLY and FYNNEI. The CDR3: CASHIGDTQYF. CDR3 in DNA: TGTGCCAGCCATATCGGGGATACGCAGTATTTT.

This chain links TRBV5-1 with TRBJ2-5, with 8 bases fitting TRBD1. The CDR3 covers 14 residues. The junction had 3 bases not matched to a gene; V was cut back by 2 bases and J by 3 bases. CDR1 and CDR2 (germline): SGHRS, YFSETQ. In DNA, the CDR3 is TGCGCCAGCAGCTTAGGGGACAGGAAAGAGACCCAGTACTTC. It yields the protein CASSLGDRKETQYF. Based on the CDR3 plus reference TRBV5-1 and TRBJ2-5, the full variable domain is KAGVTQTPRYLIKTRGQQVTLSCSPISGHRSVSWYQQTPGQGLQFLFEYFSETQRNKGNFPGRFSGRQFSNSRSEMNVSTLELGDSALYLCASSLGDRKETQYFGPGTRLLVL.

The chain links TRBV2 to TRBJ2-5; the match to TRBD1 covers 8 bases. Germline V CDR1 and CDR2: SNHLY, FYNNEI. This CDR3 region has 15 residues. The V segment lost 2 bases and the J segment 1 base; nucleotides outside the gene matches: 3. The DNA for the CDR3 is TGTGCCAGCAGTGAATCAACAGGGGGCCAAGAGACCCAGTACTTC. Its protein is CASSESTGGQETQYF.

This sequence joins TRBV13 and TRBJ2-7; weak D call: TRBD2 (5 bases). This CDR3 comprises 13 residues. The V and J ends lost 1 base and 2 bases respectively, with 6 bases between them. The germline gives CDR1 PRHDT, CDR2 FYEKMQ (reference sequence). The CDR3 is CASSLAGAYEQYF. The CDR3 DNA sequence: TGTGCCAGCAGCTTAGCCGGGGCCTACGAGCAGTACTTC.

The chain is built from TRBV18 and TRBJ2-7; TRBD2 matches 14 bases. V trimming: 2 bases; J trimming: 6 bases; junction bases outside the gene matches: 6. Germline values: CDR1 KGHSH, CDR2 LQKENI. This CDR3 is 16 amino acids long. Here the CDR3 DNA reads TGTGCCAGCTCACCATGGACTAGCGGGGGGCCGGGCGAGCAGTACTTC. It yields the protein CASSPWTSGGPGEQYF.

The rearrangement joins TRBV6-5 to TRBJ1-4, with 9 bases matching TRBD1. This CDR3 region has 15 residues. The trim removed 0 bases at V and 8 bases at J, leaving 4 bases unmatched. The germline CDR1 and CDR2 sequences are MNHEY and SVGAGI. The CDR3 spells CASSYSGTGWEKLFF. CDR3 nucleotides: TGTGCCAGCAGTTACTCCGGGACAGGGTGGGAAAAACTGTTTTTT.

This clone was seen a few times. J is TRBJ2-1 and V is TRBV9; TRBD1 agrees at 7 bases. V lost 4 bases to trimming and J lost 2 bases; unmatched junction nucleotides: 6. This CDR3 has 15 amino acids. From germline, CDR1 is SGDLS and CDR2 YYNGEE. CDR3 DNA sequence: TGTGCCAGCAGCACCAGGGGGACGCCCTACAATGAGCAGTTCTTC. It translates to CASSTRGTPYNEQFF.

Notes on this clone: The germline gene is not matched at one end of the junction; a read error may be the cause. The chain links TRBV5-1 to TRBJ2-7, with D possibly being TRBD1 (5 bases). The CDR3 has 15 residues. Germline V gene sequence: CDR1 SGHRS, CDR2 YFSETQ. Here the CDR3 reads CASSNAATVAYEQHF. The DNA of the CDR3 is TGCGCCAGCAGCAACGCCGCGACAGTCGCCTACGAGCAGCACTTC.

The rearrangement uses TRBV7-9 and TRBJ2-1, with TRBD2 matching over 14 bases. Germline lookup yields CDR1 SEHNR and CDR2 FQNEAQ (reference sequence). The CDR3 covers 16 residues. The ends lost 3 bases at V and 3 bases at J; junction bases unmatched: 1. The CDR3 sequence: CASSFGLAGGYNEQFF. The CDR3 DNA reads TGTGCCAGCAGCTTCGGACTAGCGGGAGGCTACAATGAGCAGTTCTTC.

The rearrangement uses TRBV25-1 and TRBJ2-5, with 8 bases aligning to TRBD2. Germline V gives CDR1 MGHDK, CDR2 SYGVNS. This CDR3 is 17 amino acids long. The ends lost 3 bases at V and 4 bases at J; junction bases unmatched: 13. CDR3 bases: TGTGCCAGCAGTGAGGTATCGTCGGGAGGGAGGGGAGAGACCCAGTACTTC. Translated: CASSEVSSGGRGETQYF.

V usage is TRBV10-3 and J usage is TRBJ1-5, with D unresolved. Germline CDR1 is ENHRY and CDR2 is SYGVKD. V was pared by 0 bases and J by 0 bases, with 6 bases between. CDR3 length equals 15 residues. CDR3 in amino acids: CAISESELSNQPQHF. CDR3 DNA sequence: TGTGCCATCAGTGAGTCTGAACTTAGCAATCAGCCCCAGCATTTT.

This clone is a singleton in its sample. This rearrangement joins TRBV5-1 to TRBJ1-1; D ambiguous. The CDR3 has 14 amino acids. The V end lost 7 bases, the J end lost 1 base, and 14 bases lay between the germline ends. CDR1 is SGHRS and CDR2 is YFSETQ in the germline V gene. CDR3 residues: CASHRERGNTEAFF. The CDR3 nucleotides are TGCGCCAGCCATAGAGAACGGGGGAACACTGAAGCTTTCTTT.